This T cell receptor (beta chain) was identified during a study of blood T cell repertoires in COVID-19. Study-level background: Spain, Italy and the United States supplied samples that represented acute and convalescent COVID-19. PBMCs, B-cell-depleted T cells, or T cells provided the cDNA or gDNA that made up the material.

What the recovered Cohort 3 donors had was two negative PCRs, clearance, or symptom resolution. With 3 bases clipped from V and 4 bases from J, the junction kept 4 bases outside the gene matches. This CDR3 region has 13 residues. Germline V CDR1 and CDR2: GTSNPN, SVGIG (reference sequence). Repertoires were generated with immunoSEQ multiplex PCR, while TCRdb's copy carries only in-frame clones and drops some. Of more than 200,000 clones listed, around 89% are singletons. The sample comprised PBMCs or T cells enriched from blood (not recorded which). J is TRBJ1-2 and V is TRBV30, with TRBD1 matching over 8 bases. The receptor was isolated from a woman aged 30 to 39 who had recovered from COVID-19. The CDR3 nucleotides are TGTGCCTGGAGCCCAGGGGGCAGCTATGGCTACACCTTC. Translation: CAWSPGGSYGYTF.